These 29 T cell receptor beta chains were all obtained from the same sample, sequenced in a study of neurological immune-mediated disorders. TCRdb reprocessed the 5' RACE reads via MiXCR and lists one record per CDR3 protein. The table records more than 40,000 distinct CDR3 sequences, more than 12% of them present only once. Specimen: CD4+ T cells from blood. These receptor sequences come from a woman aged 55-69 years with HTLV-1-associated myelopathy (HAM/TSP).

This clonotype was detected ten times or more. The chain joins TRBV5-1 to TRBJ2-1; tentative D call: TRBD2 (7 bases). Looked up from germline, CDR1 is SGHRS and CDR2 is YFSETQ. The CDR3 is made up of 16 amino acids. Trimming left V 0 bases short and J 4 bases short, with 14 bases between. The CDR3 DNA reads TGCGCCAGCAGCTTGGGAAACGGGGGGCCGTACAATGAGCAGTTCTTC. Protein sequence: CASSLGNGGPYNEQFF.

This clonotype occurred many times. The V and J genes are TRBV20-1 and TRBJ2-7; D is uncertain. The V gene lost 6 bases and the J gene lost 6 bases, with 15 bases spanning the gap. CDR1 is DFQATT, CDR2 SNEGSKA, per germline (reference sequence). The CDR3 is 12 amino acids. In DNA form, the CDR3 reads TGCAGTGCCGGTCGGCCCTCAGGCGAGCAGTACTTC. Protein: CSAGRPSGEQYF.

There are many counts of this clonotype. The chain employs TRBV20-1 and TRBJ2-3; 14 bases fit TRBD2. The junction had 12 bases not matched to a gene; V was cut back by 1 base and J by 0 bases. Germline V gene data show CDR1 as DFQATT and CDR2 as SNEGSKA (reference sequence). The CDR3 is 20 residues long. The CDR3 DNA reads TGCAGTGCTAGAGCTATAGTAGGACTAGCGGGGGGACCCAGCACAGATACGCAGTATTTT. Translation: CSARAIVGLAGGPSTDTQYF.

The sample holds many counts of this clonotype. The chain employs TRBV3-1 and TRBJ2-3, with D maybe TRBD2 (5 bases). Germline CDR1 reads LGHDT; CDR2 reads YNNKEL (reference sequence). Trimming took off 2 bases at V and 3 bases at J, with 12 bases between the two ends. The CDR3 is 15 amino acids. The DNA of the CDR3 is TGTGCCAGCAGCCAACCTCAAGCGGTTACAGATACGCAGTATTTT. Translating it yields CASSQPQAVTDTQYF.

This clonotype is medium-sized within its sample. The chain combines TRBV20-1 with TRBJ1-5, with D maybe TRBD1 (6 bases). Germline V CDR1 and CDR2: DFQATT, SNEGSKA (reference sequence). V lost 5 bases and J 5 bases, leaving 13 bases between the germline ends. The CDR3 is made up of 13 amino acids. The CDR3 nucleotides read TGCAGTGCTGATGAGGGGGGCGATCAGCCCCAGCATTTT. It codes for CSADEGGDQPQHF.

As concerns this clonotype: The junction shows a germline mismatch at one end, possibly a read error. This chain connects TRBV24-1 to TRBJ1-1; 7 bases align to TRBD1. The germline CDR1 and CDR2 sequences are KGHDR and SFDVKD. The CDR3 has 16 amino acids. The CDR3 here is CATSDLTKTGDTEDFF. The CDR3 region has the DNA TGTGCCACCAGTGATTTGACAAAAACAGGGGACACTGAAGATTTCTTT.

This clonotype was observed many times. CDR3 in DNA: TGCGCCAGCAGCTTGGAGGCAGGGGGGAACACTGAAGCTTTCTTT. This codes for CASSLEAGGNTEAFF. The V and J genes are TRBV5-1 and TRBJ1-1; 7 nucleotides align to TRBD1. The V and J ends lost 0 bases and 1 base, in that order; junction bases with no gene match: 3. The length of the CDR3 is 15 residues. Germline CDR1 is SGHRS and CDR2 is YFSETQ.

The chain combines TRBV30 with TRBJ1-1; D remains ambiguous. From germline, CDR1 is GTSNPN and CDR2 SVGIG (reference sequence). The CDR3 totals 13 residues. V gave up 2 bases and J gave up 0 bases, with 7 bases separating them. The CDR3 here is CAWSRMLNTEAFF. CDR3 in DNA: TGTGCCTGGAGTAGGATGCTGAACACTGAAGCTTTCTTT.

As concerns this clonotype: An end of the junction differs from the germline gene, which may be a read error. V usage is TRBV29-1 and J usage is TRBJ2-3; weak D call: TRBD1 (5 bases). The V gene's germline CDR1 is SQVTM and CDR2 ANQGSEA. The CDR3 runs to 14 residues. Here the CDR3 DNA reads TGCAGCGTTTTGACAGACTCCAAGCAAGATACGCAGTCTTTT. It translates to CSVLTDSKQDTQSF.

This clonotype has a single count. An end of the junction does not agree with germline; a read error may underlie this. This sequence joins TRBV7-6 and TRBJ1-3; no definite D call. This CDR3 comprises 16 residues. CDR1 SGHVS and CDR2 FNYEAQ come from the germline V gene. CDR3 sequence reads: CASSLLAGRGGNNIYF. CDR3 DNA sequence: TGTGCCAGCAGCTTACTGGCAGGCCGCGGAGGAAACAACATATATTTT.

This clonotype was recorded at least ten times. This sequence joins TRBV5-6 and TRBJ1-2, with no clear D. This CDR3 region has 19 residues. Trimming removed 4 bases at V and 2 bases at J, with 27 bases between. Germline assignment: CDR1 SGHDT and CDR2 YYEEEE. The CDR3 reads CASSRPWGGLNWPNYGYTF. The CDR3 bases are TGTGCCAGCAGCCGCCCGTGGGGAGGGTTGAATTGGCCGAACTATGGCTACACCTTC. Full variable domain (outside the CDR3, taken from reference TRBV5-6 and TRBJ1-2): DAGVTQSPTHLIKTRGQQVTLRCSPKSGHDTVSWYQQALGQGPQFIFQYYEEEERQRGNFPDRFSGHQFPNYSSELNVNALLLGDSALYLCASSRPWGGLNWPNYGYTFGSGTRLTVV.

This clonotype was detected ten times or more. The chain uses TRBV2 and TRBJ1-5, with D tentatively TRBD1 (5 bases). The V end was cut by 6 bases, the J end by 0 bases, with 12 bases between. There are 15 residues in the CDR3. Germline V CDR1 and CDR2: SNHLY, FYNNEI. The DNA of the CDR3 is TGTGCCAGCAGGGACACAGGTGGTAGCAATCAGCCCCAGCATTTT. Residues: CASRDTGGSNQPQHF. Full variable domain (missing parts from reference TRBV2 and TRBJ1-5): EPEVTQTPSHQVTQMGQEVILRCVPISNHLYFYWYRQILGQKVEFLVSFYNNEISEKSEIFDDQFSVERPDGSNFTLKIRSTKLEDSAMYFCASRDTGGSNQPQHFGDGTRLSIL.

This clonotype was detected only a few times. This sequence joins TRBV12-2 and TRBJ2-7; the table's D call, TRBD1, was not checked against the DNA. TRBV12-2 is listed as a pseudogene. CDR3 size: 17 residues. The CDR3: CASRLALGTGVSYEQYF. The CDR3 DNA reads TGTGCAAGTCGCTTAGCTCTCGGGACAGGGGTCTCCTACGAGCAGTACTTC.

This clonotype was found many times. The chain couples TRBV4-1 to TRBJ2-5, with D perhaps assigned TRBD1 or TRBD2 (5 bases each). The CDR3 length is 13 residues. The V end was cut by 4 bases, the J end by 5 bases, with 11 bases between. Germline assignment: CDR1 MGHRA and CDR2 YSYEKL. CDR3 coding DNA: TGCGCCAGCAGCCGGGGACCGCGGGAGACCCAGTACTTC. Its translation is CASSRGPRETQYF.

This clonotype was counted many times. The chain couples TRBV20-1 to TRBJ2-3; no clear D gene. CDR1 and CDR2 (germline): DFQATT, SNEGSKA (reference sequence). Trimming left V 6 bases short and J 0 bases short, with 10 bases between. The CDR3 has 13 amino acids. CDR3 DNA sequence: TGCAGTGCCTCGACGGAAAGCACAGATACGCAGTATTTT. It encodes CSASTESTDTQYF.

This clonotype occurred many times. V and J are TRBV5-1 and TRBJ2-3; 8 nucleotides align to TRBD2. Germline CDR1 reads SGHRS; CDR2 reads YFSETQ. V trimming: 9 bases; J trimming: 4 bases; junction bases outside the gene matches: 13. This CDR3 has 15 residues. In nucleotides, the CDR3 is TGCGCCACTTCAAGCGGCCGGGGGGGGGCAGATACGCAGTATTTT. Translation: CATSSGRGGADTQYF.

This clonotype was seen at least ten times. The chain uses TRBV5-1 and TRBJ2-7, with D hard to call. The CDR3 is 15 residues long. CDR1 SGHRS and CDR2 YFSETQ come from the germline V gene. Trimming left V 2 bases short and J 0 bases short, with 12 bases between. CDR3 sequence (DNA): TGCGCCAGCAGCTTCTTGGGTTCCAACTCCTACGAGCAGTACTTC. It specifies CASSFLGSNSYEQYF.

This clonotype was counted ten times or more. The chain combines TRBV20-1 with TRBJ1-4; no reliable D call. The V end was cut by 5 bases, the J end by 8 bases, with 9 bases between. This CDR3 comprises 11 residues. Germline V gene data show CDR1 as DFQATT and CDR2 as SNEGSKA (reference sequence). CDR3 residues: CSALREEKLFF. DNA for the CDR3: TGCAGTGCTCTTCGGGAAGAAAAACTGTTTTTT.

This clonotype came up many times. The chain uses TRBV5-1 and TRBJ2-4; 10 bases fit TRBD2. Germline CDR1 and CDR2: SGHRS and YFSETQ. This CDR3 contains 16 residues. V dropped 2 bases and J dropped 0; count of bases not matched to a gene: 2. In DNA, the CDR3 is TGCGCCAGCAGCTTTAGCGGGGGGATAGCCAAAAACATTCAGTACTTC. Protein: CASSFSGGIAKNIQYF.

This clonotype was found many times. The J gene is TRBJ2-1, the V gene TRBV7-9; D gene ambiguous. Germline CDR1 SEHNR, CDR2 FQNEAQ (reference sequence). This CDR3 has 15 residues. V was cut by 2 bases and J by 0 bases, with 8 bases left in between. CDR3 protein: CASSLQLSSYNEQFF. The DNA for the CDR3 is TGTGCCAGCAGCTTACAGCTTAGCTCCTACAATGAGCAGTTCTTC.

This clonotype showed up many times. The J gene is TRBJ1-2, the V gene TRBV5-1; 10 bases align to TRBD1. Germline CDR1 SGHRS, CDR2 YFSETQ. CDR3 length equals 14 residues. V shed 6 bases, J shed 6 bases, and the junction held 8 bases outside the gene matches. CDR3 bases: TGCGCCAGCACCCTCTTCGGGACAGGGGATGGCTACACCTTC. Its protein is CASTLFGTGDGYTF.

This clonotype came up many times. The CDR3 loop is CSAPGGGTGTDTQYF. The CDR3 DNA reads as TGCAGTGCCCCAGGAGGGGGGACAGGGACAGATACGCAGTATTTT. The chain carries TRBV20-1 and TRBJ2-3; TRBD1 aligns across 9 bases. Germline CDR1 is DFQATT and CDR2 is SNEGSKA (reference sequence). This CDR3 region has 15 residues. The V gene end was trimmed by 6 bases and the J gene end by 3 bases; junction bases not matched to a gene: 10.

This clonotype was detected ten times or more. This sequence joins TRBV5-5 and TRBJ1-6, with 8 bases fitting TRBD1. Unmatched junction bases numbered 9, after V lost 4 bases and J lost 9 bases. CDR3 length: 15 amino acids. CDR1 SGHKS and CDR2 YYEKEE come from the germline V gene (reference sequence). The CDR3 DNA is TGTGCCAGCAGCCGAACTGGACAGGGAGCTTCACCCCTCCACTTT. Protein: CASSRTGQGASPLHF. The complete variable domain, with remaining parts taken from reference TRBV5-5 and TRBJ1-6, reads DAGVTQSPTHLIKTRGQQVTLRCSPISGHKSVSWYQQVLGQGPQFIFQYYEKEERGRGNFPDRFSARQFPNYSSELNVNALLLGDSALYLCASSRTGQGASPLHFGNGTRLTVT.

This clonotype was seen many times. The chain combines TRBV5-1 with TRBJ1-1, with D unclear. This CDR3 region has 17 residues. Germline V CDR1 and CDR2: SGHRS, YFSETQ. Trimming cost V 0 bases and J 1 base, with 16 bases left between them. CDR3 in DNA: TGCGCCAGCAGCTTGGTCTTCCAGGCCGTGAGGAACACTGAAGCTTTCTTT. It codes for CASSLVFQAVRNTEAFF.

This clonotype has ten or more counts. J is TRBJ2-4 and V is TRBV6-6; 9 bases align to TRBD2. The CDR3 is 18 residues long. Germline V CDR1 and CDR2: MNHNY, SVGAGI (reference sequence). The trim removed 5 bases at V and 0 bases at J, leaving 11 bases unmatched. The CDR3 DNA follows: TGTGCCAGCAGTAACGGGGGTAGCGGGGGCCTAGCCAAAAACATTCAGTACTTC. This encodes CASSNGGSGGLAKNIQYF.

The chain links TRBV20-1 to TRBJ2-7; no clear D. Per germline, CDR1 DFQATT and CDR2 SNEGSKA (reference sequence). V was pared by 5 bases and J by 6 bases, with 17 bases between. The CDR3 totals 13 residues. This CDR3 is CSAPRKRNGEQYF. In DNA form, the CDR3 reads TGCAGTGCTCCTCGGAAAAGGAACGGCGAGCAGTACTTC.

Ten or more counts support this clonotype. The CDR3 reads CASSLSAGTGGGYTF. The DNA for the CDR3 is TGTGCCAGCAGTTTATCAGCCGGGACAGGGGGTGGCTACACCTTC. The V call is TRBV27, the J call TRBJ1-2; TRBD1 matches at 11 bases. The CDR3 length is 15 residues. V lost 0 bases to trimming and J lost 7 bases; unmatched junction nucleotides: 4. Germline values: CDR1 MNHEY, CDR2 SMNVEV (reference sequence).

At least ten counts were recorded for this clonotype. This sequence joins TRBV5-1 and TRBJ1-4, with D possibly being TRBD1 (5 bases). The CDR3 is made up of 15 amino acids. CDR1 SGHRS and CDR2 YFSETQ come from the germline V gene. V was pared by 5 bases and J by 8 bases, with 19 bases between. CDR3 region: CASSLWGRVDEKLFF. In DNA form, the CDR3 reads TGCGCCAGCAGTCTATGGGGCAGGGTGGACGAAAAACTGTTTTTT.

At least ten counts were recorded for this clonotype. The chain has TRBV6-6 and TRBJ2-1, with TRBD2 matching 10 bases. Germline lookup yields CDR1 MNHNY and CDR2 SVGAGI (reference sequence). CDR3 length: 15 residues. Unmatched junction bases numbered 4, after V lost 5 bases and J lost 3 bases. CDR3: CASSASGGGYNEQFF. The CDR3 DNA follows: TGTGCCAGCAGTGCTAGCGGGGGTGGCTACAATGAGCAGTTCTTC.